The T cell receptor beta chain under discussion was sequenced for a study of identical twins. Overall study findings and caveats: Insertions were reduced in abundant cord blood beta clonotypes but not in memory repertoires. Its conclusions, products of cross-sectional statistical analysis, did not come from following the same donors.

TCRdb reanalysed the 5' RACE reads using MiXCR and keeps one entry per CDR3 protein. The repertoire holds 1,800,000 or so distinct CDR3 sequences, about 32% seen once, with approximately 0.25% in the top ten. Germline V lookup: CDR1 SGDLS, CDR2 YYNGEE. The CDR3 is 14 residues long. V dropped 2 bases and J dropped 3 bases, with 10 bases sitting between them. This clonotype was counted only a few times. Its matching antigen is unknown. No donor was unhealthy or non-Caucasian. This sequence was found in a newborn girl in good health. The chain couples TRBV9 to TRBJ2-3, with D maybe TRBD2 (5 bases). The sequenced sample consisted of cord blood. CDR3: CASSVRTGTDTQYF. CDR3 nucleotides: TGTGCCAGCAGCGTGCGGACTGGAACAGATACGCAGTATTTT.